Detailed here is one T cell receptor (beta chain). TCRdb's table, derived via immunoSEQ multiplex PCR, lists solely in-frame clones and lacks some. This table has about 130,000 clones, 75% to 90% appearing once. This specimen belongs to a study of blood T cell repertoires in COVID-19. Looking at the study overall: Samples taken during acute and convalescent COVID-19 were collected in the United States, Italy and Spain.

The germline gives CDR1 MNHEY, CDR2 SVGAGI. The CDR3 is 14 residues long. J was trimmed by 4 bases and V by 8 bases; bases with no gene match: 8. The chain employs TRBV6-5 and TRBJ1-2; 9 bases line up with TRBD1. Sequenced material: peripheral blood. The source is a woman older than 75 with COVID-19, enrolled during active disease. The CDR3 region has the DNA TGTGCCAGCTCGTGGGACAGGGACCTCTATGGCTACACCTTC. This sequence encodes CASSWDRDLYGYTF.